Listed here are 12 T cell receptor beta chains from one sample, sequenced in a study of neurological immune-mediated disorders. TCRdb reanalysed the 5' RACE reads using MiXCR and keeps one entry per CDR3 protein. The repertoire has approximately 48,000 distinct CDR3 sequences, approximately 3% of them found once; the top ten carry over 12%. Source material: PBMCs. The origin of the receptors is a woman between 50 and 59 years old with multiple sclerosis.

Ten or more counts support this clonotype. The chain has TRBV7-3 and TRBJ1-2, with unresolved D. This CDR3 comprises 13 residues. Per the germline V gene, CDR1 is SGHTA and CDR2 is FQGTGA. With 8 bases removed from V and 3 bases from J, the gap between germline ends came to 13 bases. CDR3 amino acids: CASYNRAHYGYTF. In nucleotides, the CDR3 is TGTGCCAGCTATAACCGGGCCCACTATGGCTACACCTTC.

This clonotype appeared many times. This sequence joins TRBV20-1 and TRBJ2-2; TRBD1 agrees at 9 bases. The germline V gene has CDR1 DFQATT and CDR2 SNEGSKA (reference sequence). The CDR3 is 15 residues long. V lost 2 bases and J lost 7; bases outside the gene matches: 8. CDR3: CSARNPQGAGGELFF. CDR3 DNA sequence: TGCAGTGCTAGAAATCCACAGGGGGCTGGCGGGGAGCTGTTTTTT.

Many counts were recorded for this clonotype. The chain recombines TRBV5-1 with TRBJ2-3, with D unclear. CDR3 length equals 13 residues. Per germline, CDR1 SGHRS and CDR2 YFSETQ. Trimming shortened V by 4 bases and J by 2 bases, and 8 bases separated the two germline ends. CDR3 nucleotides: TGCGCCAGCAGCCCTGGGGTCACAGATACGCAGTATTTT. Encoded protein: CASSPGVTDTQYF.

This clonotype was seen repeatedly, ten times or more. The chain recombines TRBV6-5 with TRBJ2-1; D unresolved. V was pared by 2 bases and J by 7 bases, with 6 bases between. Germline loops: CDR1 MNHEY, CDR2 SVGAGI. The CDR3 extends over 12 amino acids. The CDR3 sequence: CASSYGRNEQFF. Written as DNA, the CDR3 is TGTGCCAGCAGTTACGGACGAAATGAGCAGTTCTTC.

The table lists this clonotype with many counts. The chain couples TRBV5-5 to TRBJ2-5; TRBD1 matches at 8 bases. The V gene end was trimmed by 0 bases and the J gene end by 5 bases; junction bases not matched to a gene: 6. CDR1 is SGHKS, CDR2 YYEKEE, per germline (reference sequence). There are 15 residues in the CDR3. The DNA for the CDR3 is TGTGCCAGCAGCTTGGATGGCAGGGGGCGCGAGACCCAGTACTTC. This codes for CASSLDGRGRETQYF.

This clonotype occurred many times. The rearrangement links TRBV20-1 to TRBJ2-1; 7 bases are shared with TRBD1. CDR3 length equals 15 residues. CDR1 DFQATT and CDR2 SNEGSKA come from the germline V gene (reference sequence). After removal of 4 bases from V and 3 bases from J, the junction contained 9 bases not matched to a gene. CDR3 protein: CSATEDREFYNEQFF. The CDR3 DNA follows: TGCAGTGCTACTGAAGACAGGGAATTCTACAATGAGCAGTTCTTC.

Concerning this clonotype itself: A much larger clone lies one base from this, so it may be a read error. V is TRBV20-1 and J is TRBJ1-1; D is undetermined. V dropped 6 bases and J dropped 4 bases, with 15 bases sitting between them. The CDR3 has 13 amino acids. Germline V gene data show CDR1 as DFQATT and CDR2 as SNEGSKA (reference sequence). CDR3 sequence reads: CSATQWAFTEAFF. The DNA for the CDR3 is TGCAGTGCCACACAGTGGGCATTCACTGAAGCTTTCTTT.

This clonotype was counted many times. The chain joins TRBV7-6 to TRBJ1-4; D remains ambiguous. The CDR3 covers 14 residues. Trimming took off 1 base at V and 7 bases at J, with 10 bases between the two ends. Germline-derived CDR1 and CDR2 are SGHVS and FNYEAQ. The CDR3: CASSLGQAGEKLFF. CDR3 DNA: TGTGCCAGCAGCTTAGGGCAGGCGGGTGAAAAACTGTTTTTT.

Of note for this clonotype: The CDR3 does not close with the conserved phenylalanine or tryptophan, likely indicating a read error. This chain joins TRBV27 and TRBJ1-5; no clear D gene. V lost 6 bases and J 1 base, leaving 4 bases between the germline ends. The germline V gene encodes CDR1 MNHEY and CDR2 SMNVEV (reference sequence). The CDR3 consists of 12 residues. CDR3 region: CASSASNQPQHN. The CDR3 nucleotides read TGTGCCAGCAGCGCAAGCAATCAGCCCCAGCATAAT.

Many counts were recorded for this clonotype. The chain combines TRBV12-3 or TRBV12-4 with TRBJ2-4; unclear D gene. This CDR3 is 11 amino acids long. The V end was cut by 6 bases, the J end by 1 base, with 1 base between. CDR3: CASSAKNIQYF. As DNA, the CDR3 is TGTGCCAGCAGCGCCAAAAACATTCAGTACTTC.

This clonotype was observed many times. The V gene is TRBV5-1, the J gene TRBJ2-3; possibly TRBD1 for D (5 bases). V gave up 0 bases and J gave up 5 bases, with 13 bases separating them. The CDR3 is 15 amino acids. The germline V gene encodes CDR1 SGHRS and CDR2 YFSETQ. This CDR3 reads CASSLARRGIDTQYF. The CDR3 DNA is TGCGCCAGCAGCTTGGCCCGAAGGGGAATAGATACGCAGTATTTT.

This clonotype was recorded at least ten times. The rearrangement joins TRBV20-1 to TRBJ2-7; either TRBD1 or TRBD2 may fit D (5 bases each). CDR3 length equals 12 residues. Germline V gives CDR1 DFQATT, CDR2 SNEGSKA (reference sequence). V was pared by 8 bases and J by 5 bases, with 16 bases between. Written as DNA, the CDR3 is TGCAGTTGGGGGAATGGGTTCGACGAGCAGTACTTC. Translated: CSWGNGFDEQYF.